A selection of T cell receptor beta chains follows, all from one sample in a study of shared clonotypes between healthy human individuals. Profiling relied on immunoSEQ multiplex PCR, and the TCRdb table lists in-frame clones only, not all of them. In the table there are a few million clones, over 85% of which are singletons. The specimen sequenced was naive CD4+ T cells from PBMCs. The receptors originated from a man aged 18 to 35 in good health. Some clones in this sample may be carry-over from other donors' samples. Each CDR3 is given with its conserved first and last residue. The order of the fields is V gene, J gene, clone size, D gene, CDR3 DNA, CDR3 protein. D genes are given only for firm matches. Expanded clones are given a class, and other clones once, few, many or no size at all.

v_gene: TRBV5-4
j_gene: TRBJ2-5
abundance: -
d_gene: -
CDR3nt: TGTGCCAGCAGCTTGGGCCTCGATCAAGAGACCCAGTACTTC
CDR3aa: CASSLGLDQETQYF

v_gene: TRBV18
j_gene: TRBJ2-3
abundance: -
d_gene: -
CDR3nt: TGTGCCAGCTCGCCTACAGACACTATAGCCGTAGCAGATACGCAGTATTTT
CDR3aa: CASSPTDTIAVADTQYF

v_gene: TRBV30
j_gene: TRBJ1-2
abundance: few
d_gene: -
CDR3nt: TGTGCCTGGAGTTCTGTTGGTGGCTACACCTTC
CDR3aa: CAWSSVGGYTF

v_gene: TRBV4-3
j_gene: TRBJ2-7
abundance: -
d_gene: TRBD2
CDR3nt: TGCGCCAGCAGCCGGGCGGGAGGGACCTTGGACGAGCAGTACTTC
CDR3aa: CASSRAGGTLDEQYF

v_gene: TRBV6-1
j_gene: TRBJ2-7
abundance: -
d_gene: -
CDR3nt: TGTGCCAGCGATAAAGGGGGGCCCTCCTACGAGCAGTACTTC
CDR3aa: CASDKGGPSYEQYF

v_gene: TRBV15
j_gene: TRBJ1-5
abundance: -
d_gene: -
CDR3nt: TGTGCCACCAGCAGAGATAGGAATAGCAATCAGCCCCAGCATTTT
CDR3aa: CATSRDRNSNQPQHF

v_gene: TRBV14
j_gene: TRBJ1-3
abundance: -
d_gene: TRBD1
CDR3nt: TGTGCCAGCAGCCGACACGGGACAGGGAGGTACACCATATATTTT
CDR3aa: CASSRHGTGRYTIYF

v_gene: TRBV18
j_gene: TRBJ2-5
abundance: -
d_gene: -
CDR3nt: TGTGCCAGCTCACCTGGCGGGGAGACCCAGTACTTC
CDR3aa: CASSPGGETQYF

v_gene: TRBV7-8
j_gene: TRBJ1-3
abundance: -
d_gene: -
CDR3nt: TGTGCCAGCAGCCCGACTGGCAGGGGTGGGGATAACTCTGGAAACACCATATATTTT
CDR3aa: CASSPTGRGGDNSGNTIYF

v_gene: TRBV19
j_gene: TRBJ2-6
abundance: -
d_gene: -
CDR3nt: TGTGCCAGTAGTATACTCGGCAGACAGAGCTCTGGGGCCAACGTCCTGACTTTC
CDR3aa: CASSILGRQSSGANVLTF

v_gene: TRBV5-4
j_gene: TRBJ1-6
abundance: -
d_gene: -
CDR3nt: TGTGCCAGCAGCACGCTTGGACGGATGGTCTCTAATTCACCCCTCCACTTT
CDR3aa: CASSTLGRMVSNSPLHF

v_gene: TRBV19
j_gene: TRBJ1-5
abundance: -
d_gene: -
CDR3nt: TGTGCCAGTAGTAACAGAGGAAATCAGCCCCAGCATTTT
CDR3aa: CASSNRGNQPQHF

v_gene: TRBV2
j_gene: TRBJ1-1
abundance: -
d_gene: -
CDR3nt: TGTGCCAGCAACCCCGGCCAGGGTTGGAACACTGAAGCTTTCTTT
CDR3aa: CASNPGQGWNTEAFF

v_gene: TRBV4-1
j_gene: TRBJ2-5
abundance: once
d_gene: -
CDR3nt: TGCGCCAGCAGCCGCGAAGGGGCGGGCAGACAAGAGACCCAGTACTTC
CDR3aa: CASSREGAGRQETQYF

v_gene: TRBV4-1
j_gene: TRBJ2-1
abundance: -
d_gene: TRBD2
CDR3nt: TGCGCCAGCAGCCACTCAAGCGGGAGGGCCTACAATGAGCAGTTCTTC
CDR3aa: CASSHSSGRAYNEQFF

v_gene: TRBV27
j_gene: TRBJ2-7
abundance: -
d_gene: TRBD2
CDR3nt: TGTGCCAGCAGACGAAGCGGGAGGGAAGAGTTCTTAACCTACGAGCAGTACTTC
CDR3aa: CASRRSGREEFLTYEQYF

v_gene: TRBV28
j_gene: TRBJ1-2
abundance: -
d_gene: -
CDR3nt: TGTGCCAGCAGGGGAACCAACAGGGCCGGCTACACCTTC
CDR3aa: CASRGTNRAGYTF

v_gene: TRBV5-1
j_gene: TRBJ2-2
abundance: -
d_gene: TRBD2
CDR3nt: TGCGCCAGCGGACCACTTGGCGGGAGGTCCGAGACCGGGGAGCTGTTTTTT
CDR3aa: CASGPLGGRSETGELFF

v_gene: TRBV10-3
j_gene: TRBJ1-2
abundance: -
d_gene: -
CDR3nt: TGTGCCATCAGTGAAGGACAGTTCTATGGCTACACCTTC
CDR3aa: CAISEGQFYGYTF

v_gene: TRBV7-6
j_gene: TRBJ2-1
abundance: -
d_gene: -
CDR3nt: TGTGCCAGCAGCTTAGCGTTCCACAATGAGCAGTTCTTC
CDR3aa: CASSLAFHNEQFF

v_gene: TRBV7-2
j_gene: TRBJ1-1
abundance: -
d_gene: -
CDR3nt: TGTGCCAGCAGCCCCCGCTCCGATATGAACACTGAAGCTTTCTTT
CDR3aa: CASSPRSDMNTEAFF

v_gene: TRBV28
j_gene: TRBJ2-7
abundance: -
d_gene: -
CDR3nt: TGTGCCAGCAGTTTTCACTCCTACGAGCAGTACTTC
CDR3aa: CASSFHSYEQYF

v_gene: TRBV7-2
j_gene: TRBJ2-7
abundance: -
d_gene: -
CDR3nt: TGTGCCAGCAGCGCTGGACAGCCCGGCTCCTACGAGCAGTACTTC
CDR3aa: CASSAGQPGSYEQYF

v_gene: TRBV4-3
j_gene: TRBJ2-1
abundance: -
d_gene: TRBD2
CDR3nt: TGCGCCAGCAGCCAAGTGGGGGGAGGGAAAGATGAGCAGTTCTTC
CDR3aa: CASSQVGGGKDEQFF

v_gene: TRBV4-3
j_gene: TRBJ2-1
abundance: -
d_gene: -
CDR3nt: TGCGCCAGCAGCCAAGGGCCCTCGAGAAGGCGGGTTTACAATGAGCAGTTCTTC
CDR3aa: CASSQGPSRRRVYNEQFF

v_gene: TRBV19
j_gene: TRBJ1-2
abundance: -
d_gene: TRBD1
CDR3nt: TGTGCCAGTAGTTTACATACGGGACAGGGGACCTATGGCTACACCTTC
CDR3aa: CASSLHTGQGTYGYTF

v_gene: TRBV7-2
j_gene: TRBJ2-5
abundance: -
d_gene: -
CDR3nt: TGTGCCAGCAGCTTATGGCGGGAGACCCAGTACTTC
CDR3aa: CASSLWRETQYF

v_gene: TRBV5-1
j_gene: TRBJ2-5
abundance: -
d_gene: TRBD2
CDR3nt: TGCGCCAGCAGCTTGCAACTAGCGGGAGGTAATTACCAAGAGACCCAGTACTTC
CDR3aa: CASSLQLAGGNYQETQYF

v_gene: TRBV19
j_gene: TRBJ2-3
abundance: -
d_gene: -
CDR3nt: TGTGCCAGTAGTACTCCCTTTCACTTCTTACGGGAGAGGACAGATACGCAGTATTTT
CDR3aa: CASSTPFHFLRERTDTQYF

v_gene: TRBV5-1
j_gene: TRBJ2-7
abundance: once
d_gene: -
CDR3nt: TGCGCCAGCAGCTCAGGGGTTACAGCCGCCTACGAGCAGTACTTC
CDR3aa: CASSSGVTAAYEQYF

v_gene: TRBV28
j_gene: TRBJ2-7
abundance: -
d_gene: -
CDR3nt: TGTGCCAGCAGTTTATCGGTTGAGTACGAGCAGTACTTC
CDR3aa: CASSLSVEYEQYF

v_gene: TRBV2
j_gene: TRBJ2-3
abundance: -
d_gene: TRBD2
CDR3nt: TGTGCCAGCAGTGAGGCACTAGCGGGAGGGCCACTAATCCAAGATACGCAGTATTTT
CDR3aa: CASSEALAGGPLIQDTQYF

v_gene: TRBV20-1
j_gene: TRBJ2-7
abundance: -
d_gene: TRBD2
CDR3nt: TGCAGTGCTACCAGCGGGAGCTCTCAGTACTTC
CDR3aa: CSATSGSSQYF

v_gene: TRBV5-6
j_gene: TRBJ2-5
abundance: -
d_gene: -
CDR3nt: TGTGCCAGCAGCTTGTTGGGGGACCAAGAGACCCAGTACTTC
CDR3aa: CASSLLGDQETQYF